The source of this T cell receptor beta chain is a study of T cell responses to AZD1222 COVID-19 vaccine. Comment on this clone: Its target is not known.

The study's findings and limits: No day 14 peak samples; only post-peak repertoires were characterized. Breadth and depth of Spike-specific TCRs rose after two AZD1222 doses. Mostly white British, mostly female donors; authors suggested clonal diversity may be underestimated.

The V gene's germline CDR1 is SGDLS and CDR2 YYNGEE. The CDR3 sequence is 12 residues long. The V gene lost 5 bases and the J gene lost 5 bases, with 10 bases spanning the gap. This table comes from immunoSEQ multiplex PCR, and its TCRdb copy is limited to in-frame clones, with some not included. The top ten hold 7.5% to 10% of the sample, which has 200,000 or so clones, about 94% seen once. The chain joins TRBV9 to TRBJ2-5; D is unclear. Material: peripheral blood, obtained on day 0 of AZD1222 vaccination. The sequence was obtained from an adult in good health. Here the CDR3 reads CASSGVGETQYF. The CDR3 DNA reads as TGTGCCAGCAGTGGCGTCGGGGAGACCCAGTACTTC.